The 3 T cell receptor beta chains given below trace back to one sample, sequenced in a study of shared clonotypes between healthy human individuals (dated by TCRdb to 2020 to 2022). Libraries came from the immunoSEQ multiplex PCR assay. TCRdb holds this immuneACCESS table with in-frame rearrangements only. Some clones are missing; in checked studies, unresolved V genes explain under half, and the rest has no known cause. This sample is represented by 1.4 million to 1.5 million clones; more than 95% of them were singletons. Of the sample, 1.2% falls within the top ten clones. The sequencing sample was made of naive CD4+ T cells sorted from blood. The cell subset or site label for this specimen denotes: CD45RA+ positively selected. Receptors originate from a man in his thirties or forties in good health.

This rearrangement joins TRBV7-9 to TRBJ2-7; D is unresolved. V was shortened by 5 bases and J by 9 bases, with 17 bases between the two germline ends. The CDR3 covers 13 residues. The germline CDR1 and CDR2 sequences are SEHNR and FQNEAQ (reference sequence). CDR3 residues: CASSLDALAGQYF. The CDR3 region has the DNA TGTGCCAGCAGCCTAGACGCGCTCGCAGGGCAGTACTTC.

V is TRBV5-1 and J is TRBJ2-6, with 14 bases lining up with TRBD2. The V gene's germline CDR1 is SGHRS and CDR2 YFSETQ. Trimming took 3 bases from V and 6 from J; bases not matched to a gene: 2. The CDR3 loop spans 16 amino acids. CDR3 in amino acids: CASSSGLAGVANVLTF. The CDR3 DNA reads TGCGCCAGCAGCTCGGGACTAGCGGGAGTGGCCAACGTCCTGACTTTC.

This chain connects TRBV29-1 to TRBJ1-1, with TRBD1 identical over 9 bases. Looked up from germline, CDR1 is SQVTM and CDR2 is ANQGSEA. The CDR3 consists of 14 residues. With V trimmed by 4 bases and J by 4 bases, 7 bases remained unmatched. CDR3 sequence: CSVVEQGAGTEAFF. The DNA of the CDR3 is TGCAGCGTTGTCGAACAGGGGGCGGGCACTGAAGCTTTCTTT.